The 17 T cell receptor beta chains below were found in one sample sequenced in a study of Ad26.COV2.S vaccination and SARS-CoV-2 variants. Data came from immunoSEQ multiplex PCR; TCRdb stores just in-frame clones and leaves some out. The table lists about 460,000 clones, 80% to 90% of them singletons. Treatment denoted: 15 to 20 received Ad26.COV2.S at low or high dose, single or two shots; 5 received placebo; per-sample allocation not given. Sampling was done on day 63 after the first vaccine or placebo injection. This specimen was peripheral blood, taken in a trial of Ad26.COV2.S vaccine versus placebo. Receptors were obtained from a person between 18 and 59 years old who received the Ad26.COV2.S COVID-19 vaccine or a placebo.

This clone came up a few times. The V and J genes are TRBV4-1 and TRBJ2-7; no definite D call. The germline V and J ends were trimmed by 1 base and 1 base, with 5 bases remaining between them. CDR1 and CDR2 (germline): MGHRA, YSYEKL. The CDR3 loop spans 13 amino acids. This chain's CDR3 is CASSQGPSYEQYF. Written as DNA, the CDR3 is TGCGCCAGCAGCCAAGGACCTTCCTACGAGCAGTACTTC.

This clone was observed a single time. The DNA of the CDR3 is TGTGCCTGGAGTTTTAATGTGAGGGGGTTCGGCTACACCTTC. Translated: CAWSFNVRGFGYTF. V gene TRBV30 combines with J gene TRBJ1-2, with D possibly TRBD1 on 6 matching bases. CDR3 length equals 14 residues. Trimming removed 2 bases at V and 8 bases at J, with 18 bases between. Germline V gives CDR1 GTSNPN, CDR2 SVGIG (reference sequence).

The rearrangement joins TRBV19 to TRBJ1-5, with TRBD1 identical over 9 bases. The CDR3 spans 16 residues. V trimming: 2 bases; J trimming: 3 bases; junction bases outside the gene matches: 5. Germline loops: CDR1 LNHDA, CDR2 SQIVND (reference sequence). Here the CDR3 reads CASSIIGQGSNQPQHF. CDR3 coding DNA: TGTGCCAGTAGTATAATTGGACAGGGGTCCAATCAGCCCCAGCATTTT.

This chain links TRBV4-1 with TRBJ1-2; the D gene is possibly TRBD1 (5 bases). Germline V gives CDR1 MGHRA, CDR2 YSYEKL. This CDR3 is 14 amino acids long. Trimming cost V 1 base and J 3 bases, with 9 bases left between them. CDR3 DNA: TGCGCCAGCAGCCAAGGCACGGGGGACTATGGCTACACCTTC. This sequence encodes CASSQGTGDYGYTF.

The genes are TRBV19 and TRBJ1-1, with D perhaps TRBD1 (6 bases). Germline V gene sequence: CDR1 LNHDA, CDR2 SQIVND (reference sequence). The CDR3 has 16 residues. Trimming removed 3 bases at V and 4 bases at J, with 18 bases between. This chain's CDR3 is CASSIPGARRSTEAFF. The CDR3 DNA sequence: TGTGCCAGTAGTATTCCAGGGGCCAGGAGGAGCACTGAAGCTTTCTTT.

For the CDR3, the DNA is TGCGCCAGCAGCCGAGACCCGGGCCTGACCTATGGCTACACCTTC. Translated, it gives CASSRDPGLTYGYTF. The chain combines TRBV4-3 with TRBJ1-2; no definite D call. V was clipped by 4 bases and J by 4 bases, with 16 bases between them. Germline CDR1 reads LGHNA; CDR2 reads YSLEER. The CDR3 totals 15 residues.

The chain is built from TRBV7-3 and TRBJ2-2; D tentatively fits TRBD1 or TRBD2 (5 bases each). The V gene's germline CDR1 is SGHTA and CDR2 FQGTGA. This CDR3 is built from 15 residues. Trimming shortened V by 5 bases and J by 13 bases, and 23 bases separated the two germline ends. CDR3 nucleotides: TGTGCCAGCAGCCCCTTCGGGGACGCACCCCGAGGGCTGTTTTTT. Protein product: CASSPFGDAPRGLFF.

This clone was picked up a small number of times. This chain uses TRBV12-3 or TRBV12-4 with TRBJ1-5; D not certain. V lost 5 bases and J lost 6, with 11 bases in between. There are 13 residues in the CDR3. The CDR3 sequence: CASSTLVGQPQHF. CDR3 DNA: TGTGCCAGCAGTACGTTGGTCGGTCAGCCCCAGCATTTT.

This clone was detected only once. The V call is TRBV9, the J call TRBJ1-3, with a possible D match to TRBD1 (5 bases). Germline loops: CDR1 SGDLS, CDR2 YYNGEE. CDR3 length equals 15 residues. V gave up 3 bases and J gave up 0 bases, with 10 bases separating them. In DNA form, the CDR3 reads TGTGCCAGCAGCGAAGGGGCCAGCTCTGGAAACACCATATATTTT. It translates to CASSEGASSGNTIYF. Drawing the rest from reference TRBV9 and TRBJ1-3, the complete variable domain is DSGVTQTPKHLITATGQRVTLRCSPRSGDLSVYWYQQSLDQGLQFLIQYYNGEERAKGNILERFSAQQFPDLHSELNLSSLELGDSALYFCASSEGASSGNTIYFGEGSWLTVV.

Only one count was recorded for this clone. CDR3 nucleotide sequence: TGTGCCAGCAGTGGAAGGGGATCCTATGAAGCTTTCTTT. Translated: CASSGRGSYEAFF. The chain joins TRBV2 to TRBJ1-1, with TRBD1 as a possible D gene (5 bases). Germline V gene sequence: CDR1 SNHLY, CDR2 FYNNEI. This CDR3 has 13 amino acids. V was pared by 4 bases and J by 7 bases, with 13 bases between.

The V gene is TRBV2, the J gene TRBJ2-2, with 15 positions matching TRBD2. CDR1 SNHLY and CDR2 FYNNEI come from the germline V gene. CDR3 length: 16 amino acids. J lost 4 bases, V lost 9 bases, and 6 bases had no gene match. CDR3 nucleotide sequence: TGTGCCAGTGGACTAGCGGGAGGGCCGGGCACCGGGGAGCTGTTTTTT. This encodes CASGLAGGPGTGELFF. Variable domain in full (rest from reference TRBV2 and TRBJ2-2): EPEVTQTPSHQVTQMGQEVILRCVPISNHLYFYWYRQILGQKVEFLVSFYNNEISEKSEIFDDQFSVERPDGSNFTLKIRSTKLEDSAMYFCASGLAGGPGTGELFFGEGSRLTVL.

The chain combines TRBV2 with TRBJ1-2; no reliable D call. The CDR3 is made up of 13 amino acids. The germline V gene encodes CDR1 SNHLY and CDR2 FYNNEI. Deletions cut 3 bases from V and 3 bases from J, with 8 bases between. This CDR3 is CASSDPGDYGYTF. The CDR3 coding sequence is TGTGCCAGCAGTGACCCGGGAGACTATGGCTACACCTTC.

The genes are TRBV7-2 and TRBJ1-1; D not certain. CDR1 and CDR2 (germline): SGHTA, FQGNSA. Deletions cut 1 base from V and 6 bases from J, with 21 bases between. The CDR3 is 17 residues long. The CDR3 DNA is TGTGCCAGCAGCTTAGGCGGTGGCAGGACGCTCGCGGCTGAAGCTTTCTTT. This translates into CASSLGGGRTLAAEAFF.

This chain joins TRBV19 and TRBJ1-4, with D possibly TRBD1 on 5 matching bases. The CDR3 sequence is 14 residues long. V lost 3 bases and J 8 bases, leaving 13 bases between the germline ends. Per the germline V gene, CDR1 is LNHDA and CDR2 is SQIVND (reference sequence). CDR3 DNA sequence: TGTGCCAGTAGTATGTGGCAGGGCCAGGAAAAACTGTTTTTT. It is translated as CASSMWQGQEKLFF. Combining the CDR3 with reference TRBV19 and TRBJ1-4 gives the whole variable domain DGGITQSPKYLFRKEGQNVTLSCEQNLNHDAMYWYRQDPGQGLRLIYYSQIVNDFQKGDIAEGYSVSREKKESFPLTVTSAQKNPTAFYLCASSMWQGQEKLFFGSGTQLSVL.

V usage is TRBV14 and J usage is TRBJ2-7; possible D gene TRBD2, 6 bases. Trimming stripped 5 bases from V and 5 bases from J, with 25 bases between. The CDR3 contains 17 residues. CDR1 SGHDN and CDR2 FVKESK come from the germline V gene. In DNA form, the CDR3 reads TGTGCCAGCAGCTCCCGTGTCGGGGCGGGATGGGAGAACGAGCAGTACTTC. It translates to CASSSRVGAGWENEQYF.

The chain uses TRBV4-1 and TRBJ2-7; D unclear. CDR3 length: 13 residues. The germline gives CDR1 MGHRA, CDR2 YSYEKL. The ends were cut back, 4 bases at V and 3 bases at J, with 10 bases in the middle. The CDR3 DNA sequence: TGCGCCAGCAGCCCGACCACCCTCTACGAGCAGTACTTC. This translates into CASSPTTLYEQYF.

V usage is TRBV4-1 and J usage is TRBJ1-6; no definite D call. Trimming took off 0 bases at V and 10 bases at J, with 16 bases between the two ends. From germline, CDR1 is MGHRA and CDR2 YSYEKL. The CDR3 runs 16 residues. The CDR3 bases are TGCGCCAGCAGCCAAGACCCCACCGGGCGGTACTCACCCCTCCACTTT. Translated: CASSQDPTGRYSPLHF.